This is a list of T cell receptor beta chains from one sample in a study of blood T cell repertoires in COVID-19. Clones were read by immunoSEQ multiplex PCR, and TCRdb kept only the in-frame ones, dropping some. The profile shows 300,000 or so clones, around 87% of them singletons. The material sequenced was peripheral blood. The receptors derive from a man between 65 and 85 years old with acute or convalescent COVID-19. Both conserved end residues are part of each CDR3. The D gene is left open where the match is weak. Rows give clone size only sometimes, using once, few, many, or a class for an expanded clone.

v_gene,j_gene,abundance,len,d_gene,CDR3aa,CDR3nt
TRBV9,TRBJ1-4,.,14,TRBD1,CASSVAGGSEKLFF,TGTGCCAGCAGCGTAGCAGGGGGCTCTGAAAAACTGTTTTTT
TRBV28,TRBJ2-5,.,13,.,CATRTVGIETQYF,TGTGCCACAAGGACAGTAGGAATAGAGACCCAGTACTTC
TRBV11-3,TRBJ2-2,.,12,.,CASSLVPVRLFF,TGTGCCAGCAGCTTAGTACCAGTTCGGCTGTTTTTT
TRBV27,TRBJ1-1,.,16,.,CASSAPDRSSRTEAFF,TGTGCCAGCAGTGCCCCGGACAGATCCTCCCGCACTGAAGCTTTCTTT
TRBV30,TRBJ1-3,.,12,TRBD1,CAHRGSGNTIYF,TGTGCCCACAGGGGCTCTGGAAACACCATATATTTT
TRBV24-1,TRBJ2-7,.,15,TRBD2,CATSAWGRGGYEQYF,TGTGCCACCAGTGCCTGGGGACGGGGGGGCTACGAGCAGTACTTC
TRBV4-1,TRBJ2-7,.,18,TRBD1,CASSQGPPEDRGTYEQYF,TGCGCCAGCAGCCAAGGTCCCCCTGAGGACAGGGGAACCTACGAGCAGTACTTC
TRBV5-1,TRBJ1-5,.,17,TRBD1,CASSLGGTGYANQPQHF,TGCGCCAGCAGCTTGGGGGGGACAGGTTATGCCAATCAGCCCCAGCATTTT
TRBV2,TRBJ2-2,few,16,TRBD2,CASLEVLAGNTGELFF,TGTGCCAGCCTAGAGGTACTAGCGGGGAACACCGGGGAGCTGTTTTTT
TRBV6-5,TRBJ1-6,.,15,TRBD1,CASSPRTGEDSPLHF,TGTGCCAGCAGCCCCCGGACAGGGGAAGATTCACCCCTCCACTTT
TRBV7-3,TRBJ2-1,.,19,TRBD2,CASSLTGLIGLAGANEQFF,TGTGCCAGCAGCTTAACCGGGCTCATCGGACTAGCGGGGGCCAATGAGCAGTTCTTC
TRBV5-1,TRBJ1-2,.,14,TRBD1,CASSADRGEHGYTF,TGCGCCAGCAGCGCGGACAGGGGCGAGCATGGCTACACCTTC
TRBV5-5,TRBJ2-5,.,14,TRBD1,CASSLAGTGETQYF,TGTGCCAGCAGCTTGGCCGGGACAGGAGAGACCCAGTACTTC
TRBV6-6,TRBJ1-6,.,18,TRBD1,CASSRGTGSGDYNSPLHF,TGTGCCAGCAGTCGCGGGACAGGGTCAGGGGACTATAATTCACCCCTCCACTTT
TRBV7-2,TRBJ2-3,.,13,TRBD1,CASSLSDREGQYF,TGTGCCAGCAGCCTTTCTGACAGGGAAGGGCAGTATTTT
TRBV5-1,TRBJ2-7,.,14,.,CASSFDPGPYEQYF,TGCGCCAGCAGCTTTGATCCAGGGCCCTACGAGCAGTACTTC
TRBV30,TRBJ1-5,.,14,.,CAWSKTRGNQPQHF,TGTGCCTGGAGTAAGACTCGTGGCAATCAGCCCCAGCATTTT
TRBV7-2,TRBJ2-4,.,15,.,CASSLQQVAKNIQYF,TGTGCCAGCAGCTTACAACAGGTAGCCAAAAACATTCAGTACTTC
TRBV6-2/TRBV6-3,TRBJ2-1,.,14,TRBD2,CASSSFGLANEQFF,TGTGCCAGCAGTTCCTTCGGACTAGCGAATGAGCAGTTCTTC
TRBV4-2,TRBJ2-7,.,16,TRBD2,CASSQVNSGVTYEQYF,TGTGCCAGCAGCCAAGTAAATAGCGGGGTTACCTACGAGCAGTACTTC
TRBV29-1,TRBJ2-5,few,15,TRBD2,CSVDGLAGSAETQYF,TGCAGCGTTGACGGGCTAGCGGGATCGGCGGAGACCCAGTACTTC
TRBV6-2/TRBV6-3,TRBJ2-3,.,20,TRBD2,CASSYSKIIISYSSGHTQYF,TGTGCCAGCAGTTACTCGAAGATTATCATCTCCTACTCTAGCGGGCATACGCAGTATTTT
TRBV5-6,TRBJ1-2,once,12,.,CASSTRPVGYTF,TGTGCCAGCAGCACCCGTCCGGTGGGCTACACCTTC
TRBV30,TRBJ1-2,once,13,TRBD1,CASTGGAYYGYTF,TGTGCCTCGACAGGGGGCGCTTATTATGGCTACACCTTC
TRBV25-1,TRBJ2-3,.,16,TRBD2,CASSEWSGGGRDTQYF,TGTGCCAGCAGTGAATGGTCCGGGGGGGGCAGAGATACGCAGTATTTT
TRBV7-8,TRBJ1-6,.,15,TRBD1,CASNKDRGYNSPLHF,TGTGCCAGCAACAAGGACAGGGGATATAATTCACCCCTCCACTTT
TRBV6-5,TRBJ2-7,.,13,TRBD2,CASRSGTTYEQYF,TGTGCCAGCAGGTCCGGGACTACGTACGAGCAGTACTTC
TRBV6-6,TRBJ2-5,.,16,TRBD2,CASSYGTSGGGQTQYF,TGTGCCAGCAGTTACGGGACTAGCGGGGGAGGCCAAACCCAGTACTTC
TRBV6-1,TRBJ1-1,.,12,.,CASKIRQAEAFF,TGTGCCAGCAAAATTAGACAGGCGGAAGCTTTCTTT
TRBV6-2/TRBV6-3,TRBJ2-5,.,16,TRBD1,CASSNPGQGVRETQYF,TGTGCCAGCAGTAACCCCGGACAGGGGGTAAGGGAGACCCAGTACTTC
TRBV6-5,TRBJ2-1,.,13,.,CASSYRGYNEQFF,TGTGCCAGCAGTTACAGGGGTTACAATGAGCAGTTCTTC
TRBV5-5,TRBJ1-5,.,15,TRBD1,CASSWGQGSSQPQHF,TGTGCCAGCAGCTGGGGACAGGGGTCCAGTCAGCCCCAGCATTTT
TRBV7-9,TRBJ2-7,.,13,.,CASRAGQSYEQYF,TGTGCCAGCAGGGCAGGCCAGTCCTACGAGCAGTACTTC
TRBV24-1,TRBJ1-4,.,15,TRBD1,CATSDSTGTNEKLFF,TGTGCCACCAGTGATTCGACAGGGACTAATGAAAAACTGTTTTTT
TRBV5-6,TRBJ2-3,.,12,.,CASSSLTDTQYF,TGTGCCAGCAGCTCTTTAACAGATACGCAGTATTTT
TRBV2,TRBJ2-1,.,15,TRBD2,CASTPGSGGQAEQFF,TGTGCCAGCACCCCCGGTAGCGGGGGGCAGGCTGAGCAGTTCTTC
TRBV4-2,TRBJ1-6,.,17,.,CASSQDPGQRYNSPLHF,TGTGCCAGCAGCCAAGATCCCGGACAGAGATATAATTCACCCCTCCACTTT
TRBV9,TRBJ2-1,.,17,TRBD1,CASSSPIRDRVDNEQFF,TGTGCCAGCAGCTCCCCGATCCGGGACAGGGTGGACAATGAGCAGTTCTTC
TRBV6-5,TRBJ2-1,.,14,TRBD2,CATRQRGGINEQFF,TGTGCCACCCGCCAGCGGGGGGGCATCAATGAGCAGTTCTTC
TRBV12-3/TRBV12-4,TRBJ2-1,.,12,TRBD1,CASSFRDRDWFF,TGTGCCAGCAGTTTCCGGGACAGGGATTGGTTCTTC
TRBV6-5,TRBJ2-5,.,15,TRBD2,CASSGTSGGEETQYF,TGTGCCAGCAGCGGGACTAGCGGGGGGGAAGAGACCCAGTACTTC
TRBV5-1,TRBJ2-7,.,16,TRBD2,CASSLGGLAGPYEQYF,TGCGCCAGCAGCTTGGGAGGGCTAGCGGGCCCCTACGAGCAGTACTTC
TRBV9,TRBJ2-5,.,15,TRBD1,CASSATTGGQETQYF,TGTGCCAGCAGCGCCACCACAGGGGGCCAAGAGACCCAGTACTTC
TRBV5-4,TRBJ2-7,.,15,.,CASSLSQGSYYEQYF,TGTGCCAGCAGCTTGTCCCAGGGGAGTTACTACGAGCAGTACTTC
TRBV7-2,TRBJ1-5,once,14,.,CASSFGVFNQPQHF,TGTGCCAGCAGTTTCGGGGTCTTCAATCAGCCCCAGCATTTT
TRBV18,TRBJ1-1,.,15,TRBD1,CASSPPTGGGTEAFF,TGTGCCAGCTCACCGCCGACAGGGGGCGGCACTGAAGCTTTCTTT
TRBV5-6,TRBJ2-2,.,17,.,CASSLGVRESPTGELFF,TGTGCCAGCAGCTTGGGGGTTAGGGAGTCTCCCACCGGGGAGCTGTTTTTT
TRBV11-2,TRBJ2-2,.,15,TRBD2,CASSPPGLEFGELFF,TGTGCCAGCAGCCCCCCGGGACTAGAATTCGGGGAGCTGTTTTTT
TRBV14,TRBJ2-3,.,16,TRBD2,CASSPLAGGVTDTQYF,TGTGCCAGCAGCCCTCTAGCGGGAGGGGTGACAGATACGCAGTATTTT
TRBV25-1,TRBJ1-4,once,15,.,CASSDSRQFDEKLFF,TGTGCCAGCAGTGACTCCAGGCAGTTCGATGAAAAACTGTTTTTT